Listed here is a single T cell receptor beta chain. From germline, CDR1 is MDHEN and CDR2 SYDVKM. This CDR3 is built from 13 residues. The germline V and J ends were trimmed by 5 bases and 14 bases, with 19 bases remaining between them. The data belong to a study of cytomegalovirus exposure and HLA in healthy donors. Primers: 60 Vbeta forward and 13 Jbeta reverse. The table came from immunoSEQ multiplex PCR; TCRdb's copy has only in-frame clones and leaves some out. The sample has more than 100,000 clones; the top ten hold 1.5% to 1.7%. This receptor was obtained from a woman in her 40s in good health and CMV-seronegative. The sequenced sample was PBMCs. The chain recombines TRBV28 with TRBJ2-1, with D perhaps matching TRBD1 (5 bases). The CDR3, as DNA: TGTGCCAGCAGTGCCAGGGTATTTAGCCCTGAGTTCTTC. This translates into CASSARVFSPEFF.